Ten or more counts support the clone carrying this TCR beta chain. The entry originates in a study of regulatory T cells in long-lasting Graves disease. For TCR beta, libraries came from iRepertoire HTBI primers and Arm-PCR of CDR3 regions. In TCRdb, the multiplex PCR reads were re-called with MiXCR into one record per CDR3 protein. The table has some 500,000 distinct CDR3 sequences, 16% seen once. Noted time point: newly diagnosed GD, antithyroid drugs for less than 3 months. Preparation of the TCR library used RNA extracted from PBMCs. Trimming cost V 0 bases and J 9 bases; bases outside gene matches: 8. Per the germline V gene, CDR1 is SGHRS and CDR2 is YFSETQ. The CDR3 consists of 15 residues. A further study also used this sample, focusing on T cells in Graves' hyperthyroidism and ophthalmopathy.

The chain carries TRBV5-1 and TRBJ2-1, with TRBD2 matching 8 bases. Sequenced material: peripheral blood mononuclear cells (PBMCs), taken at new diagnosis, from a patient treated with antithyroid drugs. This sequence was found in a middle-aged woman with Graves disease. CDR3 bases: TGCGCCAGCAGCTTGGAGTCGGGGGGGCCTGGTGAGCAGTTCTTC. Amino acid sequence: CASSLESGGPGEQFF. The full variable domain, in which reference TRBV5-1 and TRBJ2-1 provide the parts outside the CDR3, is KAGVTQTPRYLIKTRGQQVTLSCSPISGHRSVSWYQQTPGQGLQFLFEYFSETQRNKGNFPGRFSGRQFSNSRSEMNVSTLELGDSALYLCASSLESGGPGEQFFGPGTRLTVL.